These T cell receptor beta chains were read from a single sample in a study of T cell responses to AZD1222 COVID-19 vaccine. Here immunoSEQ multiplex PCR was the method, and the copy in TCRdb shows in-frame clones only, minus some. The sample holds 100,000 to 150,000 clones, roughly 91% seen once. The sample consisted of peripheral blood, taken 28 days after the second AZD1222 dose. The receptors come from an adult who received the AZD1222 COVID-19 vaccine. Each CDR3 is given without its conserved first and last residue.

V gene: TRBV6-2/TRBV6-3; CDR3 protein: ASSYYAPDTGELF
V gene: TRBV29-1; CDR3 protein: SVEVGSANYGYT
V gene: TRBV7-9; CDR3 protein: ASSLEGSGAYNEQF
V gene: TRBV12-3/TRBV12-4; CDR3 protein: VSKESRTGELF
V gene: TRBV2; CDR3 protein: ASRSEMNTEAF
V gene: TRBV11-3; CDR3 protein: ASSPRGDNYEQY
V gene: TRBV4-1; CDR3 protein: ASSHRREPNTEAF
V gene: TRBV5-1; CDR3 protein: ASSLALAGGIDEQY
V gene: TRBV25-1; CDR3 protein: ASSETATNEKLF
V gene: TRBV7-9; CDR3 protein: ASSRQGAYT
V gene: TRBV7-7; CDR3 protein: ASSLAPRTGNNNEQF
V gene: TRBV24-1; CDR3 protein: ATSDPGQGAGGELF
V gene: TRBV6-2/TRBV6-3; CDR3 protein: ASSIPPGGTNNQPQH
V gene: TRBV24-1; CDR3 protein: ATSDTGTDLVETQY
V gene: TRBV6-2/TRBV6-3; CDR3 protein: ASSSLLSVGAPIDYGYT
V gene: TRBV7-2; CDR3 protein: ASSISRGSAGTEAF
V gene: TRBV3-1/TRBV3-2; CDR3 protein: ASSQGQRGDEQY
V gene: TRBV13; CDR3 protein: ASSLGLGGNYNEQF
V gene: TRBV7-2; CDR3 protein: ASSTLGQGASGYT
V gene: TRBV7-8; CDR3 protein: ASSPRTGSVNYGYT
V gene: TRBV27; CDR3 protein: ASKVNTEAF
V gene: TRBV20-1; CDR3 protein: SANGVPEAF
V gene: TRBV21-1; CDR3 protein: ASSKDRVLAKNIQY